Listed below are T cell receptor beta chains from one sample, sequenced in a study of post-analysis software for immune sequencing data. TCRdb ran MiXCR on the PCR reads and lists one entry per CDR3 protein. The sample records some 260,000 distinct CDR3 sequences, 30% to 45% being singletons. Sequencing used blood. These receptors were collected from a girl aged 10 to 17 with multiple sclerosis. Each CDR3 is given with its conserved first and last residue. The D gene is left open where the match is weak. Not every row has a clone size; where given, it reads once, few, many or a size class.

>many|TRBV5-1|NA|TRBJ2-5
TGCGCCAGCACCGAAAGGGTTCAAGAGACCCAGTACTTC
CASTERVQETQYF
>few|TRBV4-2|TRBD2|TRBJ2-2
TGTGCCAGCACCAAGACTAGCGGGGGATCGAACACCGGGGAGCTGTTTTTT
CASTKTSGGSNTGELFF
>many|TRBV6-2/TRBV6-3|NA|TRBJ2-1
TGTGCCAGCAGTTACCGCCGAGATCGCGAGCAGTTCTTC
CASSYRRDREQFF
>NA|TRBV2|NA|TRBJ2-2
TGTGCCAGCAGGACCACCGGGGAGCGGTTTTTT
CASRTTGERFF
>few|TRBV5-1|NA|TRBJ2-5
TGCGCCAGCAGCTCCGGACAGATCGGAGAGACCCAGTACTTC
CASSSGQIGETQYF
>many|TRBV5-1|NA|TRBJ1-2
TGCGCCAGCAGCTTCAGGGAAGAGGCGGATGGCTACACCTTC
CASSFREEADGYTF
>few|TRBV27|NA|TRBJ1-5
TGTGCCAGCAGTCCGGTCTGGGTGAGCAATCAGCCCCAGCATTTT
CASSPVWVSNQPQHF
>many|TRBV25-1|TRBD2|TRBJ2-1
TGTGCCAGCAGTGAACCCCAGCGGGGGGGACTAGCGGGGTTCTACAATGAGCAGTTCTTC
CASSEPQRGGLAGFYNEQFF
>NA|TRBV6-6|TRBD1|TRBJ1-1
TGTGCCAGCAGCAGACAGGGGCCGGTAGGGGCTTTCTTT
CASSRQGPVGAFF
>many|TRBV4-1|TRBD1|TRBJ1-6
TGCGCCAGCAGCCGGCAGGACAGGGGGCCATCCTATAATTCACCCCTCCACTTT
CASSRQDRGPSYNSPLHF
>NA|TRBV11-2|NA|TRBJ2-3
TGTGCCAGCAGCGGACAAGGGCGGAGTAGCACAGATACGCAGTATTTT
CASSGQGRSSTDTQYF
>many|TRBV29-1|NA|TRBJ1-1
TGCAGCGTGGCCCAGACGGCGAACACTGAAGCTTTCTTT
CSVAQTANTEAFF
>many|TRBV6-2/TRBV6-3|TRBD2|TRBJ2-3
TGTGCCAGCAGTTTCCGGTCACTAGCGGGGATAACAGATACGCAGTATTTT
CASSFRSLAGITDTQYF
>many|TRBV21-1|NA|TRBJ1-5
TGTGCCAGCAGCATTCAACGCAATCAGCCCCAGCATTTT
CASSIQRNQPQHF
>many|TRBV27|NA|TRBJ1-2
TGTGCCAGCAGTTTCCGGGGGGCTAACTATGGCTACACCTTC
CASSFRGANYGYTF
>NA|TRBV4-3|NA|TRBJ1-2
TGCGCCAGCAGCCAAGATTGGGACACCAGTAACTATGGCTACACCTTC
CASSQDWDTSNYGYTF
>many|TRBV6-1|NA|TRBJ2-5
TGTGCCAGCACCCGAACTAGTTTAGAGACCCAGTACTTC
CASTRTSLETQYF
>few|TRBV5-1|NA|TRBJ1-5
TGCGCCAGCAGCTTGGGGGGTTCGCATCAGCCCCAGCATTTT
CASSLGGSHQPQHF
>many|TRBV12-3/TRBV12-4|TRBD1|TRBJ1-2
TGTGCCAGCAGTTTAGGCAGGGGGCTGGGGGGCTACACCTTC
CASSLGRGLGGYTF
>NA|TRBV29-1|NA|TRBJ2-1
TGCAGCGTTGGAAGAAACAATGAGCAGTTCTTC
CSVGRNNEQFF
>NA|TRBV27|NA|TRBJ2-1
TGTGCCGGCAGTTTAGGGGAGAGCTCCTACAATGAGCAGTTCTTC
CAGSLGESSYNEQFF
>NA|TRBV29-1|TRBD1|TRBJ1-4
TGCAGCGTTGGGGACAGGGCGTCCCCAGGGGAAAAACTGTTTTTT
CSVGDRASPGEKLFF
>NA|TRBV12-3/TRBV12-4|NA|TRBJ1-2
TGTGCCAGCACCTTGAAGTCTGGCGATGGCTACACCTTC
CASTLKSGDGYTF
>few|TRBV4-1|NA|TRBJ1-5
TGCGCCAGCAGCCCGGACGGGGGGACCCAGCATTTT
CASSPDGGTQHF
>many|TRBV7-9|NA|TRBJ2-6
TGTGCCAGCAGCTTGCGAGCCCGGGTTGACGGGGCCAACGTCCTGACTTTC
CASSLRARVDGANVLTF